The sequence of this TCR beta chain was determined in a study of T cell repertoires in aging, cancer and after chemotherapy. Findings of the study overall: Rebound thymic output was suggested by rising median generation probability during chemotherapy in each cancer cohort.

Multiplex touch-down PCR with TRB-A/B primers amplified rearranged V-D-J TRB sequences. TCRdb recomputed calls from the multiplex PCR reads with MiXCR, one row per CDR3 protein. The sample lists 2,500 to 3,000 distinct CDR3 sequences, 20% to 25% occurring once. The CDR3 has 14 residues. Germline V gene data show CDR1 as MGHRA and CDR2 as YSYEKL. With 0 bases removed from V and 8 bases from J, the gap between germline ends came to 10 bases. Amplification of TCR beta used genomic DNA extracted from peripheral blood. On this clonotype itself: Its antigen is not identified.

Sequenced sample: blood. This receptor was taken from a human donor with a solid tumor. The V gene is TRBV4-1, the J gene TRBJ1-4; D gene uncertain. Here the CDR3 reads CASSQEGPEEKLFF. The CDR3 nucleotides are TGCGCCAGCAGCCAAGAAGGGCCAGAGGAAAAACTGTTTTTT.